What follows describes a single T cell receptor beta chain. TCRdb derives one entry per CDR3 protein from the 5' RACE reads, leaving out DNA. This sample's clone table lists 300,000 to 500,000 distinct CDR3 sequences. This entry is derived from a study of T cells expressing NK-cell markers. CDR3 length equals 16 residues. Germline lookup yields CDR1 MDHEN and CDR2 SYDVKM. This chain uses TRBV28 with TRBJ2-1; the D gene TCRdb calls, TRBD2, cannot be checked with no DNA. This TCR was sampled from a woman between 45 and 65 years old in good health. Sequencing was carried out using blood T cells: a sorted CD56 or NKG2C T cell subset, CD4+ or CD8+ T cells, or bulk PBMC T cells (not recorded which). CDR3 loop: CASSSIAGGSYNEQFF. Supplemented by reference TRBV28 and TRBJ2-1, the full variable domain reads DVKVTQSSRYLVKRTGEKVFLECVQDMDHENMFWYRQDPGLGLRLIYFSYDVKMKEKGDIPEGYSVSREKKERFSLILESASTNQTSMYLCASSSIAGGSYNEQFFGPGTRLTVL.